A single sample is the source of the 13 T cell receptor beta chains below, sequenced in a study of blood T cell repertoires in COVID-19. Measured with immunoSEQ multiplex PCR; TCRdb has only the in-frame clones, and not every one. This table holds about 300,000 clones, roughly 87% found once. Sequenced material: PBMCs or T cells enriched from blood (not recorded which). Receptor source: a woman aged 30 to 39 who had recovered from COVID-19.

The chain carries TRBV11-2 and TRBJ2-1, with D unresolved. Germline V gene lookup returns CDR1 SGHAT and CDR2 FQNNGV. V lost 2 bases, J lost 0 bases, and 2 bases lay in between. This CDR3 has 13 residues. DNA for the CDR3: TGTGCCAGCAGCTTACGCTCCTACAATGAGCAGTTCTTC. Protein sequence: CASSLRSYNEQFF.

CDR3 DNA: TGTGCCAGCAGCAAATTTCGAGGAGGCAGCACCTACGAGCAGTACTTC. Translated: CASSKFRGGSTYEQYF. The genes are TRBV7-8 and TRBJ2-7; perhaps TRBD2 as D (5 bases). Trimming pared 5 bases from V and 2 bases from J, leaving 19 bases between. Per the germline V gene, CDR1 is SGHVS and CDR2 is FQNEAQ. CDR3 size: 16 residues.

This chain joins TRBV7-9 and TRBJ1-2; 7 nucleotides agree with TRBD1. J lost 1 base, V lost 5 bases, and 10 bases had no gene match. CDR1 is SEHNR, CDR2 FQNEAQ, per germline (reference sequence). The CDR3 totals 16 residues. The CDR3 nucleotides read TGTGCCAGCAGCGCAGACGGGACAGCACATAACTATGGCTACACCTTC. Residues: CASSADGTAHNYGYTF.

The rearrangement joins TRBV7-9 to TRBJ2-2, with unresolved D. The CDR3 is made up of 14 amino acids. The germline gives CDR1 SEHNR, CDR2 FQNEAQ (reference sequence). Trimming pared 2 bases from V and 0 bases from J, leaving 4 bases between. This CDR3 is CASSLTTNTGELFF. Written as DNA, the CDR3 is TGTGCCAGCAGCTTAACAACGAACACCGGGGAGCTGTTTTTT. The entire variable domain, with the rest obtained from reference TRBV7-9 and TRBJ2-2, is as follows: DTGVSQNPRHKITKRGQNVTFRCDPISEHNRLYWYRQTLGQGPEFLTYFQNEAQLEKSRLLSDRFSAERPKGSFSTLEIQRTEQGDSAMYLCASSLTTNTGELFFGEGSRLTVL.

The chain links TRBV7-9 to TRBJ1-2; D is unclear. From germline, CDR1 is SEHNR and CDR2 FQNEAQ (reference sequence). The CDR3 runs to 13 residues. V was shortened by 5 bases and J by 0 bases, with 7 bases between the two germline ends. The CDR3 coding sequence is TGTGCCAGCAGCGTTTACTCTAACTATGGCTACACCTTC. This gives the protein CASSVYSNYGYTF.

CDR3 residues: CASSLRGGRLTNYGYTF. The CDR3 DNA follows: TGTGCCAGCAGCCTCCGGGGAGGGCGCCTCACTAACTATGGCTACACCTTC. This chain connects TRBV14 to TRBJ1-2, with D unclear. V shed 4 bases and J shed 0 bases, with 18 bases lying between them. CDR1 SGHDN and CDR2 FVKESK come from the germline V gene. The CDR3 length is 17 residues.

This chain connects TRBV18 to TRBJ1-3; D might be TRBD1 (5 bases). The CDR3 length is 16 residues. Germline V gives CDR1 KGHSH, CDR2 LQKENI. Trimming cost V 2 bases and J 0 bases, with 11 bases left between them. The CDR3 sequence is CASSPGTLSSGNTIYF. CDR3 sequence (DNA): TGTGCCAGCTCACCAGGGACTTTGAGCTCTGGAAACACCATATATTTT.

The CDR3 loop reads CASSPGRGRVGTEAFF. The CDR3 region has the DNA TGTGCCAGCAGCCCCGGGAGGGGGAGGGTTGGCACTGAAGCTTTCTTT. This chain connects TRBV13 to TRBJ1-1; weak D call: TRBD1 (6 bases). This CDR3 region has 16 residues. Germline V lookup: CDR1 PRHDT, CDR2 FYEKMQ (reference sequence). Trimming pared 5 bases from V and 4 bases from J, leaving 20 bases between.

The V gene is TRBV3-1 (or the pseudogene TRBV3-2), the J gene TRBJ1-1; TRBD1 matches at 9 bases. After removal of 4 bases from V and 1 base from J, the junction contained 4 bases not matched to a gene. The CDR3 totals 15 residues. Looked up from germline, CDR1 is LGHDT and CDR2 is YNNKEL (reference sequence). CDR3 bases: TGTGCCAGCAGCCTCGGACAGGGGACGAACACTGAAGCTTTCTTT. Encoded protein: CASSLGQGTNTEAFF.

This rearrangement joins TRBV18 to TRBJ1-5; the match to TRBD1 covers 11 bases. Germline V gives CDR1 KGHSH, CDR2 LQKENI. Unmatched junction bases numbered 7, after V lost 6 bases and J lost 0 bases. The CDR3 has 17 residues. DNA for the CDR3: TGTGCCAGCTCGACGGGGACAGGGGGTTATAGCAATCAGCCCCAGCATTTT. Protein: CASSTGTGGYSNQPQHF.

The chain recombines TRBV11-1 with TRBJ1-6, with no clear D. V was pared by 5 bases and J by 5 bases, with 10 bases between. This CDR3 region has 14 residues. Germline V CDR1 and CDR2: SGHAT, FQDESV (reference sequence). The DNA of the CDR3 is TGTGCCAGCAGCCGGTCGGGTAATAATTCACCCCTCCACTTT. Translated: CASSRSGNNSPLHF.

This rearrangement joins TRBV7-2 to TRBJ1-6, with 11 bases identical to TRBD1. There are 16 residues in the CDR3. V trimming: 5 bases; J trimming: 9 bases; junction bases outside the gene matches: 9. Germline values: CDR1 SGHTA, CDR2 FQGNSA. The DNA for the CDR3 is TGTGCCAGCAGCCCGGGACAGGGGGGGACAAGTTCACCCCTCCACTTT. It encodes CASSPGQGGTSSPLHF. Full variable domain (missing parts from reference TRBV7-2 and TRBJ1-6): GAGVSQSPSNKVTEKGKDVELRCDPISGHTALYWYRQSLGQGLEFLIYFQGNSAPDKSGLPSDRFSAERTGGSVSTLTIQRTQQEDSAVYLCASSPGQGGTSSPLHFGNGTRLTVT.

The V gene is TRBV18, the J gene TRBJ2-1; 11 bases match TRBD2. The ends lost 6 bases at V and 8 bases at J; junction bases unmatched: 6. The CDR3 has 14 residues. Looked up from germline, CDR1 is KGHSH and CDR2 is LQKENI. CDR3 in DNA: TGTGCCAGCTCCTCCGGGACTAGCGGCGATGAGCAGTTCTTC. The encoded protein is CASSSGTSGDEQFF.